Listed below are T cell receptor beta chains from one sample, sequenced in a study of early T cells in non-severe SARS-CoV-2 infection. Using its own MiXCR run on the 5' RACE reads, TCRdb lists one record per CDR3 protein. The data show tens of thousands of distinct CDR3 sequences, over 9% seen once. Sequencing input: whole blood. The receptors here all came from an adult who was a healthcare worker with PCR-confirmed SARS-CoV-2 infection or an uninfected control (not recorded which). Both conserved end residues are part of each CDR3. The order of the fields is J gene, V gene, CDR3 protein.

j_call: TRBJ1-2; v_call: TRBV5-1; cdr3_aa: CASSPTGRGYTF
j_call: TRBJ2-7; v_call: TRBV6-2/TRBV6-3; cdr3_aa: CASSGTGGKYEQYF
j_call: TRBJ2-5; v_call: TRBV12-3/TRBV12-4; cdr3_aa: CASSFAGGRKETQYF
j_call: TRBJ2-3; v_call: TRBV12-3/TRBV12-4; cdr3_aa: CASSPTGTGADTQYF
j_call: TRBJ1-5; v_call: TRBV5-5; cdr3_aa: CASSILEGPQHF
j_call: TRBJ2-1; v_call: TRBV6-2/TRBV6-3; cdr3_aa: CASRRDPYNEQFF
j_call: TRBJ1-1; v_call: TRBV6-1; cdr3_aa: CASTVNTEAFF
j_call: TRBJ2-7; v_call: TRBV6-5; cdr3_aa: CASTRGYPYEQYF
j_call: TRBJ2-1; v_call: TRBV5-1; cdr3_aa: CASSPMTGGYYNEQFF
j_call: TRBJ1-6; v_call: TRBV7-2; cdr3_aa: CASRRDRGDSPLHF
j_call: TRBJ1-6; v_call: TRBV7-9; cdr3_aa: CASSSGQGWSPLHF
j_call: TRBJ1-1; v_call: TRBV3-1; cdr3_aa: CASSQDWGQGTEAFF
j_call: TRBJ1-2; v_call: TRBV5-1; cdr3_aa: CASSLWTGVNYGYTF
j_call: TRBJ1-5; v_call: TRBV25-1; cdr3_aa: CASSSQSLGPQHF
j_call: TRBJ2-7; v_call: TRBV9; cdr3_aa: CASSVAARLGEQYF
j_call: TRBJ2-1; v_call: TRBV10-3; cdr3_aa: CAIKLGGTGTGYNEQFF
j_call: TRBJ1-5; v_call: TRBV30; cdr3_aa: CAWSVAENQPQHF
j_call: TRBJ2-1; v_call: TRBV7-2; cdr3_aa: CASSLRGAPYNEQFF
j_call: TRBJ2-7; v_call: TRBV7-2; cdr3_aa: CASIASPPTSGGSYEQYF
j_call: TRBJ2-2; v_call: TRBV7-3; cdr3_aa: CASSLDGPNTGELFF
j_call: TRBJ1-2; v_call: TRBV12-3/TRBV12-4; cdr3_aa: CASRSAGTRWGYTF
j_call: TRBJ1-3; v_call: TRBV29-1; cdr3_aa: CSVEPNSGNTIYF
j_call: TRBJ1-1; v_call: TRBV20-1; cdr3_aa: CSARGIQGGTEAFF
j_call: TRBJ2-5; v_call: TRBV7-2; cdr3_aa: CASSLAPGPETQYF
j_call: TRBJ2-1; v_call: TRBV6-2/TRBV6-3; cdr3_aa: CAITSGVEQFF
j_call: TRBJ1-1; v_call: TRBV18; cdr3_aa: CASSPVRNTEAFF
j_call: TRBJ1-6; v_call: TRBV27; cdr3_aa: CASSGQGDNSPLHF
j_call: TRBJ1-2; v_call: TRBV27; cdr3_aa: CASSPTRGQGSYGYTF